One sample yielded the 21 T cell receptor beta chains listed below, sequenced in a study of T-cell memory formation after mild COVID-19. TCRdb reprocessed the 5' RACE reads with MiXCR, giving one entry per CDR3 protein. The table has around 370,000 distinct CDR3 sequences, 21% seen once. Input material: PBMCs or a T cell subset sorted from them (not recorded which). The source is an adult woman who had mild COVID-19 (a few samples of this study predate the infection). Cell type and time point are not known.

This clonotype occurred many times. The chain combines TRBV5-1 with TRBJ2-3; no clear D. The V gene's germline CDR1 is SGHRS and CDR2 YFSETQ. Trimming pared 0 bases from V and 4 bases from J, leaving 6 bases between. The CDR3 covers 13 residues. The CDR3 sequence is CASSLDSPDTQYF. In DNA form, the CDR3 reads TGCGCCAGCAGCTTGGATAGCCCAGATACGCAGTATTTT. Full variable domain (rest looked up from reference TRBV5-1 and TRBJ2-3): KAGVTQTPRYLIKTRGQQVTLSCSPISGHRSVSWYQQTPGQGLQFLFEYFSETQRNKGNFPGRFSGRQFSNSRSEMNVSTLELGDSALYLCASSLDSPDTQYFGPGTRLTVL.

This clonotype was detected many times. The V call is TRBV4-3, the J call TRBJ2-7; 10 nucleotides match TRBD1. J gave up 4 bases and V 1 base, and 4 bases lay outside the gene matches. This CDR3 comprises 15 residues. Germline V gene lookup returns CDR1 LGHNA and CDR2 YSLEER. The CDR3 coding sequence is TGCGCCAGCAGCCAAGTTAGGACAGGGGGATACGAGCAGTACTTC. Translated, it gives CASSQVRTGGYEQYF.

V and J are TRBV10-3 and TRBJ1-5; D remains unclear. V lost 0 bases to trimming and J lost 5 bases, with 5 bases between them. Germline V lookup: CDR1 ENHRY, CDR2 SYGVKD. This CDR3 has 13 amino acids. The CDR3 is CAISESGDQPQHF. The CDR3 coding sequence is TGTGCCATCAGTGAGTCCGGAGATCAGCCCCAGCATTTT.

This rearrangement joins TRBV5-1 to TRBJ2-3, with D maybe TRBD2 (5 bases). The CDR3 runs 15 residues. V was trimmed by 7 bases and J by 1 base, leaving 16 bases between them. Germline lookup yields CDR1 SGHRS and CDR2 YFSETQ. The CDR3 DNA reads as TGCGCCAGCTGTGGACTGCTCCACTGCACAGATACGCAGTATTTT. Translating gives CASCGLLHCTDTQYF.

The CDR3 nucleotides read TGTGCCAGCAGCCCCATTGGCTACCTGGATGAGCAGTTCTTC. Residues: CASSPIGYLDEQFF. This chain connects TRBV12-3 or TRBV12-4 to TRBJ2-1; D remains ambiguous. Trimming removed 6 bases at V and 8 bases at J, with 17 bases between. The CDR3 length is 14 residues.

V gene TRBV29-1 combines with J gene TRBJ2-1, with D maybe TRBD2 (5 bases). This CDR3 is built from 11 residues. Germline values: CDR1 SQVTM, CDR2 ANQGSEA. V dropped 4 bases and J dropped 12 bases, with 13 bases sitting between them. The CDR3 sequence is CSVGEDLGQFF. As DNA, the CDR3 is TGCAGCGTTGGTGAGGACTTAGGGCAGTTCTTC.

This clonotype was picked up a small number of times. The chain links TRBV10-3 to TRBJ1-4; D is unresolved. Per the germline V gene, CDR1 is ENHRY and CDR2 is SYGVKD. Trimming shortened V by 8 bases and J by 8 bases, and 12 bases separated the two germline ends. The CDR3 sequence is 12 residues long. CDR3 sequence reads: CAISSGSEKLFF. For the CDR3, the DNA is TGTGCCATCTCTTCGGGTAGCGAAAAACTGTTTTTT.

V and J are TRBV24-1 and TRBJ2-5; TRBD1 is a possible D gene (6 bases). Germline CDR1 and CDR2: KGHDR and SFDVKD. The CDR3 loop spans 15 amino acids. V was shortened by 9 bases and J by 5 bases, with 21 bases between the two germline ends. CDR3 coding DNA: TGTGCCACCGGCAGTTCGACCTGGGGGCTGGAGACCCAGTACTTC. Translation: CATGSSTWGLETQYF.

DNA of the CDR3: TGTGCCAGCAGCCGGGGACAGATTTCCAAAAACATTCAGTACTTC. This sequence encodes CASSRGQISKNIQYF. This chain joins TRBV5-5 and TRBJ2-4; 7 bases map to TRBD1. Per the germline V gene, CDR1 is SGHKS and CDR2 is YYEKEE (reference sequence). Losses at the gene ends were 4 bases for V and 2 bases for J; bases not matched to a gene: 6. The CDR3 totals 15 residues.

The rearrangement links TRBV4-1 to TRBJ2-7; D gene uncertain. The V gene lost 0 bases and the J gene lost 2 bases, with 14 bases spanning the gap. This CDR3 is 16 amino acids long. Per the germline V gene, CDR1 is MGHRA and CDR2 is YSYEKL. The CDR3 DNA reads as TGCGCCAGCAGCCAAGATCCTAGTTTGGGCACCTACGAGCAGTACTTC. Amino acid sequence: CASSQDPSLGTYEQYF.

This clonotype has at least ten counts. The rearrangement links TRBV29-1 to TRBJ2-5, with D possibly being TRBD1 (6 bases). V was clipped by 6 bases and J by 5 bases, with 16 bases between them. There are 13 residues in the CDR3. CDR1 is SQVTM and CDR2 is ANQGSEA in the germline V gene. CDR3 region: CSVDRPGMETQYF. The DNA for the CDR3 is TGCAGCGTCGACAGGCCGGGGATGGAGACCCAGTACTTC.

The genes are TRBV27 and TRBJ2-6, with D possibly matching TRBD1 (6 bases). This CDR3 is built from 17 residues. Trimming pared 2 bases from V and 4 bases from J, leaving 15 bases between. From germline, CDR1 is MNHEY and CDR2 SMNVEV (reference sequence). In DNA form, the CDR3 reads TGTGCCAGCAGTTTAAACCTCGGACAGTCAGGGGCCAACGTCCTGACTTTC. It yields the protein CASSLNLGQSGANVLTF.

This clonotype was seen ten or more times. The chain carries TRBV5-6 and TRBJ2-3, with 8 nucleotides matching TRBD1. Per germline, CDR1 SGHDT and CDR2 YYEEEE. The ends lost 1 base at V and 7 bases at J; junction bases unmatched: 11. This CDR3 contains 16 residues. The CDR3 nucleotides are TGTGCCAGCAGCTTGTACGAAGGACAGGGACGGAATACGCAGTATTTT. Amino acids: CASSLYEGQGRNTQYF.

A single count supports this clonotype. This chain links TRBV9 with TRBJ2-1; 8 bases fit TRBD2. V gave up 5 bases and J gave up 13 bases; unmatched junction bases: 20. Germline-derived CDR1 and CDR2 are SGDLS and YYNGEE. This CDR3 is 16 amino acids long. The CDR3 here is CASRDGNSGGPGLQFF. In DNA, the CDR3 is TGTGCCAGCAGGGATGGGAACAGCGGGGGCCCCGGCCTTCAGTTCTTC.

A few counts support this clonotype. This chain connects TRBV10-3 to TRBJ1-1; 9 positions match TRBD1. The junction had 4 bases not matched to a gene; V was cut back by 6 bases and J by 5 bases. CDR1 is ENHRY, CDR2 SYGVKD, per germline. The CDR3 is 13 amino acids. The CDR3 coding sequence is TGTGCCATCAGCTGGACAGGGGAGACTGAAGCTTTCTTT. It translates to CAISWTGETEAFF.

This rearrangement joins TRBV24-1 to TRBJ2-1; unclear D gene. The CDR3 loop spans 13 amino acids. V was clipped by 10 bases and J by 2 bases, with 11 bases between them. CDR1 KGHDR and CDR2 SFDVKD come from the germline V gene. The CDR3 nucleotides are TGTGCCACACGAAGCGCTACCTACAATGAGCAGTTCTTC. Amino acids: CATRSATYNEQFF.

The chain uses TRBV14 and TRBJ2-5; D remains unclear. The V gene's germline CDR1 is SGHDN and CDR2 FVKESK. The CDR3 covers 14 residues. V lost 2 bases, J lost 5 bases, and 12 bases lay in between. The CDR3 DNA sequence: TGTGCCAGCAGCCAAAGCCCTACTTCGGAGACCCAGTACTTC. It translates to CASSQSPTSETQYF.

This clonotype was counted at least ten times. V gene TRBV29-1 combines with J gene TRBJ2-3, with 15 bases aligning to TRBD2. Germline CDR1 SQVTM, CDR2 ANQGSEA. J lost 2 bases, V lost 7 bases, and 7 bases had no gene match. The CDR3 covers 16 residues. This CDR3 is CSAEGTSGRSTDTQYF. As DNA, the CDR3 is TGCAGCGCCGAAGGGACTAGCGGGAGGTCCACAGATACGCAGTATTTT.

The chain is built from TRBV10-3 and TRBJ1-2; D perhaps matches TRBD1 (5 bases). The CDR3 contains 14 residues. The V end was cut by 6 bases, the J end by 4 bases, with 15 bases between. The germline CDR1 and CDR2 sequences are ENHRY and SYGVKD. The CDR3 DNA follows: TGTGCCATCAGCCCAGACAGCCCAGCCTATGGCTACACCTTC. It yields the protein CAISPDSPAYGYTF.

This clonotype was detected ten times or more. The rearrangement joins TRBV18 to TRBJ2-3, with unresolved D. V was clipped by 3 bases and J by 3 bases, with 10 bases between them. The CDR3 length is 14 residues. CDR1 is KGHSH and CDR2 is LQKENI in the germline V gene. The CDR3 sequence is CASSPPTRTDTQYF. The CDR3 DNA follows: TGTGCCAGCTCACCCCCGACCCGAACAGATACGCAGTATTTT.

V usage is TRBV18 and J usage is TRBJ2-1; 7 bases fit TRBD1. The germline CDR1 and CDR2 sequences are KGHSH and LQKENI. Trimming at V came to 4 bases and at J to 7 bases, leaving 7 bases not matched to a gene. The CDR3 length is 14 residues. The CDR3 nucleotides are TGTGCCAGCTCACAGGGGACAGCGTGGAATGAGCAGTTCTTC. Encoded protein: CASSQGTAWNEQFF.